The 28 T cell receptor beta chains below come from one sample, sequenced in a study of somatic mutations in cytotoxic T cells in rheumatoid arthritis. Clones were sequenced by immunoSEQ multiplex PCR, and TCRdb holds only the in-frame ones, with some missing. The data show approximately 18,000 clones, less than 80% seen once. The sequencing sample was made of CD8+ T cells sorted from blood. These receptors all stem from a man between 60 and 75 years old in good health.

The chain combines TRBV6-5 with TRBJ2-7; 11 bases are shared with TRBD1. Trimming took 2 bases from V and 6 from J; bases not matched to a gene: 6. The CDR3 loop spans 15 amino acids. Germline loops: CDR1 MNHEY, CDR2 SVGAGI. The CDR3 protein is CASSYGGDRGGEQYF. CDR3 in DNA: TGTGCCAGCAGTTACGGGGGGGACAGGGGGGGCGAGCAGTACTTC.

The gene calls are TRBV19 and TRBJ1-1; D gene unclear. This CDR3 is 14 amino acids long. Germline values: CDR1 LNHDA, CDR2 SQIVND (reference sequence). V was clipped by 3 bases and J by 5 bases, with 13 bases between them. This chain's CDR3 is CASSISRGGTEAFF. As DNA, the CDR3 is TGTGCCAGTAGTATTTCCAGAGGAGGGACTGAAGCTTTCTTT.

V gene TRBV11-2 combines with J gene TRBJ2-5; a weak D match, TRBD2 (6 bases). Germline V gene lookup returns CDR1 SGHAT and CDR2 FQNNGV. The CDR3 has 15 amino acids. The V end was cut by 1 base, the J end by 1 base, with 10 bases between. CDR3 DNA: TGTGCCAGCAGCTTAGGCTCGGGGGTCCAAGAGACCCAGTACTTC. Translated, it gives CASSLGSGVQETQYF.

J is TRBJ2-1 and V is TRBV7-8; the D gene is possibly TRBD1 (8 bases). The CDR3 loop spans 16 amino acids. Germline V lookup: CDR1 SGHVS, CDR2 FQNEAQ. Trimming removed 5 bases from V and 4 bases from J, with 18 bases in between. CDR3 in DNA: TGTGCCAGCAGCCGAGGGGGGGACAGGAGGTACAATGAGCAGTTCTTC. Translating it yields CASSRGGDRRYNEQFF. Complete variable domain (other parts from reference TRBV7-8 and TRBJ2-1): GAGVSQSPRYKVAKRGQDVALRCDPISGHVSLFWYQQALGQGPEFLTYFQNEAQLDKSGLPSDRFFAERPEGSVSTLKIQRTQQEDSAVYLCASSRGGDRRYNEQFFGPGTRLTVL.

The chain joins TRBV7-9 to TRBJ1-2, with unresolved D. Deletions cut 3 bases from V and 2 bases from J, with 7 bases between. The CDR3 is 13 amino acids. Per the germline V gene, CDR1 is SEHNR and CDR2 is FQNEAQ (reference sequence). The DNA for the CDR3 is TGTGCCAGCAGCTTGGGCAGGAACTATGGCTACACCTTC. It translates to CASSLGRNYGYTF. The variable domain in full, completed from reference TRBV7-9 and TRBJ1-2, reads DTGVSQNPRHKITKRGQNVTFRCDPISEHNRLYWYRQTLGQGPEFLTYFQNEAQLEKSRLLSDRFSAERPKGSFSTLEIQRTEQGDSAMYLCASSLGRNYGYTFGSGTRLTVV.

V gene TRBV6-1 combines with J gene TRBJ1-1; a weak D match, TRBD1 (6 bases). CDR3 size: 16 residues. Per germline, CDR1 MNHNS and CDR2 SASEGT. The V end lost 3 bases, the J end lost 0 bases, and 14 bases lay between the germline ends. The CDR3 DNA sequence: TGTGCCAGCAGTGATAAACAGGGTCTTATGAACACTGAAGCTTTCTTT. Encoded protein: CASSDKQGLMNTEAFF.

V and J are TRBV19 and TRBJ1-1, with 9 bases aligning to TRBD1. Trimming removed 3 bases from V and 3 bases from J; junction bases left unmatched: 5. Germline-derived CDR1 and CDR2 are LNHDA and SQIVND (reference sequence). The CDR3 is 15 amino acids. The CDR3 coding sequence is TGTGCCAGTAGTATGGGGACAGGGCGATACACTGAAGCTTTCTTT. Residues: CASSMGTGRYTEAFF.

The chain combines TRBV7-6 with TRBJ1-2; maybe TRBD1 (5 bases). The CDR3 loop spans 15 amino acids. In germline, CDR1 is SGHVS, CDR2 FNYEAQ. The V and J ends lost 5 bases and 0 bases respectively, with 13 bases between them. The CDR3 here is CASSPRSGANYGYTF. The CDR3 DNA sequence: TGTGCCAGCAGCCCCCGTTCGGGGGCTAACTATGGCTACACCTTC.

The gene calls are TRBV5-6 and TRBJ2-3; the match to TRBD2 covers 9 bases. The junction had 19 bases not matched to a gene; V was cut back by 2 bases and J by 6 bases. Looked up from germline, CDR1 is SGHDT and CDR2 is YYEEEE. The CDR3 loop spans 19 amino acids. CDR3 loop: CASSFPGTSGLLHSDTQYF. CDR3 sequence (DNA): TGTGCCAGCAGCTTTCCGGGCACTAGCGGGTTGCTTCACTCGGATACGCAGTATTTT. The full variable domain, with the rest looked up from reference TRBV5-6 and TRBJ2-3, is DAGVTQSPTHLIKTRGQQVTLRCSPKSGHDTVSWYQQALGQGPQFIFQYYEEEERQRGNFPDRFSGHQFPNYSSELNVNALLLGDSALYLCASSFPGTSGLLHSDTQYFGPGTRLTVL.

The rearrangement uses TRBV6-1 and TRBJ1-2; TRBD1 matches 7 bases. The J segment lost 4 bases and the V segment lost 1 base, leaving 6 bases of the junction unmatched. Germline V gives CDR1 MNHNS, CDR2 SASEGT. The CDR3 has 15 residues. CDR3 sequence: CASSEGRGHGYGYTF. The CDR3 nucleotides are TGTGCCAGCAGTGAAGGAAGGGGGCATGGCTATGGCTACACCTTC.

The chain uses TRBV4-1 and TRBJ2-2, with D unclear. Germline V gene data show CDR1 as MGHRA and CDR2 as YSYEKL. The CDR3 totals 15 residues. V dropped 1 base and J dropped 6 bases, with 12 bases sitting between them. CDR3 nucleotides: TGCGCCAGCAGCCAAGTGAGAGGTGCAGCCGGGGAGCTGTTTTTT. It specifies CASSQVRGAAGELFF.

This chain links TRBV9 with TRBJ2-2; weak D call: TRBD2 (5 bases). From germline, CDR1 is SGDLS and CDR2 YYNGEE. The CDR3 consists of 14 residues. Deletions cut 4 bases from V and 0 bases from J, with 7 bases between. In nucleotides, the CDR3 is TGTGCCAGCAGCCAGGACTCGAACACCGGGGAGCTGTTTTTT. Its protein product is CASSQDSNTGELFF. Filled out from reference TRBV9 and TRBJ2-2, the complete variable domain reads DSGVTQTPKHLITATGQRVTLRCSPRSGDLSVYWYQQSLDQGLQFLIQYYNGEERAKGNILERFSAQQFPDLHSELNLSSLELGDSALYFCASSQDSNTGELFFGEGSRLTVL.

The chain uses TRBV10-3 and TRBJ1-4; 8 positions match TRBD1. CDR1 is ENHRY, CDR2 SYGVKD, per germline. V lost 10 bases, J lost 7 bases, and 11 bases stayed unmatched. The CDR3 totals 14 residues. Written as DNA, the CDR3 is TGTGCCACCTCGGGGACAGGAGATTTTGAAAAACTGTTTTTT. Residues: CATSGTGDFEKLFF.

This clone appeared a few times. V and J are TRBV4-1 and TRBJ2-1; D is perhaps TRBD1 (5 bases). Per the germline V gene, CDR1 is MGHRA and CDR2 is YSYEKL. The CDR3 totals 15 residues. The germline V and J ends were trimmed by 4 bases and 4 bases, with 14 bases remaining between them. The CDR3 sequence: CASSPMDTGYNEQFF. The DNA of the CDR3 is TGCGCCAGCAGCCCGATGGACACAGGTTACAATGAGCAGTTCTTC.

The rearrangement links TRBV7-9 to TRBJ1-2; possible D gene TRBD1, 5 bases. Deletions cut 0 bases from V and 4 bases from J, with 21 bases between. The V gene's germline CDR1 is SEHNR and CDR2 FQNEAQ (reference sequence). This CDR3 contains 18 residues. The CDR3 nucleotides are TGTGCCAGCAGCTTAGCTGACAGCAAAAAGCCCTTGCCCTATGGCTACACCTTC. Its protein product is CASSLADSKKPLPYGYTF.

In this sample, this clone is medium-sized (0.01 to 0.1%). V usage is TRBV27 and J usage is TRBJ1-6; 10 bases line up with TRBD1. V lost 3 bases, J lost 11 bases, and 7 bases stayed unmatched. The CDR3 contains 15 residues. Germline V gene lookup returns CDR1 MNHEY and CDR2 SMNVEV (reference sequence). The CDR3, as DNA: TGTGCCAGCAGTTTGGGACAGGGGTCAGGGACACCCCTCCACTTT. Protein sequence: CASSLGQGSGTPLHF.

This CDR3 reads CASSAPAGVEDTQYF. The CDR3 nucleotides read TGTGCCAGCAGCGCCCCGGCGGGAGTGGAAGATACGCAGTATTTT. The chain couples TRBV9 to TRBJ2-3; TRBD2 agrees at 7 bases. CDR1 is SGDLS and CDR2 is YYNGEE in the germline V gene. Trimming at V came to 3 bases and at J to 5 bases, leaving 9 bases not matched to a gene. This CDR3 is 15 amino acids long.

The chain carries TRBV11-2 and TRBJ2-5; D is perhaps TRBD1 (6 bases). Looked up from germline, CDR1 is SGHAT and CDR2 is FQNNGV. The CDR3 consists of 16 residues. Trimming pared 2 bases from V and 0 bases from J, leaving 13 bases between. CDR3 region: CASSLSEGVYQETQYF. CDR3 in DNA: TGTGCCAGCAGCTTATCCGAGGGGGTCTACCAAGAGACCCAGTACTTC. Using reference TRBV11-2 and TRBJ2-5 for the parts outside the CDR3, the full variable domain is EAGVAQSPRYKIIEKRQSVAFWCNPISGHATLYWYQQILGQGPKLLIQFQNNGVVDDSQLPKDRFSAERLKGVDSTLKIQPAKLEDSAVYLCASSLSEGVYQETQYFGPGTRLLVL.

This clone occurred once. This chain uses TRBV7-3 with TRBJ2-3; 15 bases align to TRBD2. CDR1 is SGHTA, CDR2 FQGTGA, per germline. After removal of 5 bases from V and 13 bases from J, the junction contained 4 bases not matched to a gene. The CDR3 sequence is 13 residues long. DNA for the CDR3: TGTGCCAGCAGCCCGGGACTAGCGGGAGGCAAGTATTTT. Translation gives CASSPGLAGGKYF.

The gene calls are TRBV5-4 and TRBJ1-3; D might be TRBD1 (5 bases). This CDR3 is 15 amino acids long. Per germline, CDR1 SGHNT and CDR2 YYREEE (reference sequence). The ends were cut back, 4 bases at V and 4 bases at J, with 15 bases in the middle. The CDR3 DNA reads as TGTGCCAGCAGCGGCGGGGGGTTTTTCGGAAACACCATATATTTT. Protein: CASSGGGFFGNTIYF.

The J gene is TRBJ2-3, the V gene TRBV7-6, with 7 bases matching TRBD1. Trimming took 1 base from V and 4 from J; bases not matched to a gene: 2. The CDR3 loop spans 14 amino acids. Per germline, CDR1 SGHVS and CDR2 FNYEAQ. The CDR3 nucleotides read TGTGCCAGCAGCTTAGACAGGGGCGCAGATACGCAGTATTTT. Protein product: CASSLDRGADTQYF.

This clone was counted a few times. The rearrangement joins TRBV4-3 to TRBJ1-2; 7 bases are shared with TRBD1. J was trimmed by 6 bases and V by 0 bases; bases with no gene match: 7. The germline CDR1 and CDR2 sequences are LGHNA and YSLEER. The CDR3 sequence is 15 residues long. The CDR3, as DNA: TGCGCCAGCAGCCAAGATGAGACAGGGTGGGATGGCTACACCTTC. This sequence encodes CASSQDETGWDGYTF.

The chain uses TRBV4-1 and TRBJ2-1, with 13 bases fitting TRBD2. Germline V lookup: CDR1 MGHRA, CDR2 YSYEKL. The CDR3 runs 17 residues. J gave up 1 base and V 4 bases, and 4 bases lay outside the gene matches. The CDR3: CASSPRTSGRSYNEQFF. CDR3 DNA: TGCGCCAGCAGCCCGAGGACTAGCGGGAGATCCTACAATGAGCAGTTCTTC.

The rearrangement uses TRBV6-6 and TRBJ2-1; a possible D gene is TRBD2 (5 bases). V lost 7 bases to trimming and J lost 4 bases, with 17 bases between them. The CDR3 runs 15 residues. CDR1 is MNHNY and CDR2 is SVGAGI in the germline V gene (reference sequence). DNA for the CDR3: TGTGCCAGCACCCTGGGTGCGGGTGGGTACAATGAGCAGTTCTTC. It translates to CASTLGAGGYNEQFF.

J is TRBJ2-2 and V is TRBV6-1; D unclear. From germline, CDR1 is MNHNS and CDR2 SASEGT. The CDR3 runs to 13 residues. V was shortened by 5 bases and J by 1 base, with 5 bases between the two germline ends. CDR3: CASSLKNTGELFF. As DNA, the CDR3 is TGTGCCAGCAGTTTAAAGAACACCGGGGAGCTGTTTTTT.

The genes are TRBV9 and TRBJ2-7; 12 nucleotides line up with TRBD2. CDR3 length: 15 residues. From germline, CDR1 is SGDLS and CDR2 YYNGEE. V lost 1 base to trimming and J lost 4 bases; unmatched junction nucleotides: 3. The CDR3 loop reads CASSVLAGGWYEQYF. The CDR3 nucleotides are TGTGCCAGCAGCGTACTAGCGGGGGGGTGGTACGAGCAGTACTTC. Based on the CDR3 plus reference TRBV9 and TRBJ2-7, the full variable domain is DSGVTQTPKHLITATGQRVTLRCSPRSGDLSVYWYQQSLDQGLQFLIQYYNGEERAKGNILERFSAQQFPDLHSELNLSSLELGDSALYFCASSVLAGGWYEQYFGPGTRLTVT.

The rearrangement joins TRBV21-1 to TRBJ2-7; the tabulated D call, TRBD2, remains unverified against the DNA. TRBV21-1 represents a pseudogene. There are 18 residues in the CDR3. This CDR3 reads CASSTNPGSSVDEDEQYF. The CDR3 coding sequence is TGTGCCAGCAGCACCAACCCGGGATCTTCGGTCGATGAAGACGAGCAGTACTTC.

The chain's CDR3 is CAISETLQGRDGYTF. For the CDR3, the DNA is TGTGCCATCAGTGAAACCCTACAGGGTAGGGATGGCTACACCTTC. This rearrangement joins TRBV10-3 to TRBJ1-2; D might be TRBD1 (6 bases). The V and J ends lost 3 bases and 6 bases respectively, with 17 bases between them. The CDR3 spans 15 residues. CDR1 is ENHRY and CDR2 is SYGVKD in the germline V gene.